This T cell receptor (beta chain) originates from a study of radiotherapy plus CTLA-4 blockade in lung cancer. Turning to the study itself: Objective responses were observed in about a sixth of patients, and disease control was achieved by just over 30%. Study-wide findings and caveats: Together with interferon-beta, which increased in serum after radiation, early dynamic changes in blood T cell clones were reportedly the best predictors of response.

Profiled with immunoSEQ multiplex PCR; TCRdb holds only in-frame clones, not every one. The table has under 50,000 clones, approximately 79% seen once. The CDR3 is 13 amino acids. V was pared by 1 base and J by 6 bases, with 2 bases of the junction left unmatched. The germline CDR1 and CDR2 sequences are SGHAT and FQNNGV. Notes on this clone: Its antigen is currently unknown.

With ipilimumab providing CTLA-4 blockade, focal radiation was administered to patients who had chemo-refractory metastatic non-small-cell lung cancer. This TCR derives from a human donor with non-small cell lung cancer that progressed on radiotherapy plus ipilimumab. The chain is built from TRBV11-2 and TRBJ2-7; the match to TRBD1 covers 8 bases. Source: peripheral blood, taken from a patient treated with radiotherapy plus ipilimumab. The CDR3 region is CASSLGTGREQYF. The CDR3 DNA reads as TGTGCCAGCAGCTTAGGGACAGGGCGCGAGCAGTACTTC.